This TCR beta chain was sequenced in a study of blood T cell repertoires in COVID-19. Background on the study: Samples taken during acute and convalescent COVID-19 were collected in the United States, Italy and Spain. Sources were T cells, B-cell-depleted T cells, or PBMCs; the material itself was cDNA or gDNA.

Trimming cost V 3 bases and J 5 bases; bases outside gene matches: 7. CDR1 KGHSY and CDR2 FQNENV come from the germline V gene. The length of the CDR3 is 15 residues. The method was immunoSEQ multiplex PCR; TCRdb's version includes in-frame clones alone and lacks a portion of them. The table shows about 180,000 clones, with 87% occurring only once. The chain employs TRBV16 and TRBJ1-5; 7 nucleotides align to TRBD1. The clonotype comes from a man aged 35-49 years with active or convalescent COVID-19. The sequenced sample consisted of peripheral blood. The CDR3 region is CASSQRFQGDQPQHF. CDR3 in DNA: TGTGCCAGCAGCCAGAGATTCCAGGGGGATCAGCCCCAGCATTTT.